The entry below describes one TCR beta chain. This specimen belongs to a study of blood T cell repertoires in COVID-19. Study-wide context: The origin of the acute and convalescent COVID-19 samples was the United States, Italy and Spain. Sources were T cells, B-cell-depleted T cells, or PBMCs; the material itself was cDNA or gDNA.

The germline V gene has CDR1 LNHNV and CDR2 YYDKDF (reference sequence). V lost 0 bases, J lost 3 bases, and 4 bases stayed unmatched. The CDR3 is 16 amino acids. In the source study's methods: Reference gene primer amplification gave estimated nucleated cell counts. The data were produced by immunoSEQ multiplex PCR, yet TCRdb's version contains in-frame clones alone and is incomplete. From that table come the V and J calls and clone size; the DNA was used to work out D and trimming. In the table there are 150,000 to 200,000 clones, around 82% of which are singletons. The V call is TRBV15, the J call TRBJ2-1; 8 bases are shared with TRBD2. The source is a man between 65 and 80 years old with active or convalescent COVID-19. Sequencing used peripheral blood. The CDR3 coding sequence is TGTGCCACCAGCAGAGATGGGACTAGTGTCTACAATGAGCAGTTCTTC. Protein: CATSRDGTSVYNEQFF.